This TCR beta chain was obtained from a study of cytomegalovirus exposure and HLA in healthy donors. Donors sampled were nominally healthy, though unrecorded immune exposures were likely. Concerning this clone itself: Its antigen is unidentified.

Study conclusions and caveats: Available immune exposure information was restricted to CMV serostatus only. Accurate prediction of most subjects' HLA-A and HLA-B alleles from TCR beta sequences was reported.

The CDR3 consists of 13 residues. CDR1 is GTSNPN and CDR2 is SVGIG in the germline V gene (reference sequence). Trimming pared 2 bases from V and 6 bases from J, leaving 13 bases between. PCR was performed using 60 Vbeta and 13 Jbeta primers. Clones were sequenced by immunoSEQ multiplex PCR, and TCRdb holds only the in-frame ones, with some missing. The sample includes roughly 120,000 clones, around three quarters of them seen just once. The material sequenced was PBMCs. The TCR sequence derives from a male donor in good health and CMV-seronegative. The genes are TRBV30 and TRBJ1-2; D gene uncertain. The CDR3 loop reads CAWSFEGIDGYTF. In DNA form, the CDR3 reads TGTGCCTGGAGTTTTGAGGGTATTGATGGCTACACCTTC.